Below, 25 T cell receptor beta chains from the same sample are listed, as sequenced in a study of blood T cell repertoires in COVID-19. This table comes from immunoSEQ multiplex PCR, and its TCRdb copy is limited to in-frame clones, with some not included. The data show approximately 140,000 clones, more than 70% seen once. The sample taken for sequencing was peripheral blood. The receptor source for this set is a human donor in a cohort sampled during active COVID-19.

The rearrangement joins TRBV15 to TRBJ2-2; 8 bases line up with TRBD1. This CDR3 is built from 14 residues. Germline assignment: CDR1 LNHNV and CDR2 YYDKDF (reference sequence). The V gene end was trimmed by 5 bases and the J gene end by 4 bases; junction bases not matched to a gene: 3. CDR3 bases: TGTGCCACCAGCTCAGGGGGCACCACCGGGGAGCTGTTTTTT. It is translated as CATSSGGTTGELFF. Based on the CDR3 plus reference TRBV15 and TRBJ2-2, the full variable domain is DAMVIQNPRYQVTQFGKPVTLSCSQTLNHNVMYWYQQKSSQAPKLLFHYYDKDFNNEADTPDNFQSRRPNTSFCFLDIRSPGLGDTAMYLCATSSGGTTGELFFGEGSRLTVL.

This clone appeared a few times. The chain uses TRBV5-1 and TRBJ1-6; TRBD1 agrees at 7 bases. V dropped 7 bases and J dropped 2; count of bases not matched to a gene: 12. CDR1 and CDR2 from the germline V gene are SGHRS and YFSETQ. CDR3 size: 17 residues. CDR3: CASPSRGQSPYNSPLHF. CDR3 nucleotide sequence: TGCGCCAGCCCGAGCAGGGGACAGTCCCCCTATAATTCACCCCTCCACTTT.

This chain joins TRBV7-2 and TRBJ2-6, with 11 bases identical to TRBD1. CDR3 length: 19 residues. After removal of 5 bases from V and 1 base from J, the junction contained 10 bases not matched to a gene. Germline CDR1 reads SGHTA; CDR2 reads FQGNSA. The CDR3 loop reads CASSQRFGTGGSGANVLTF. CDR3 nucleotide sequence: TGTGCCAGCAGCCAAAGGTTTGGGACAGGGGGATCTGGGGCCAACGTCCTGACTTTC.

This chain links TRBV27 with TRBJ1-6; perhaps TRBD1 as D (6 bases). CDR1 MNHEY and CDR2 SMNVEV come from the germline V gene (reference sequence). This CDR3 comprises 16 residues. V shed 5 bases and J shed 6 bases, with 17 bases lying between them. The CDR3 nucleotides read TGTGCCAGCAGTCCACTACTCACAGGGAGTAATTCACCCCTCCACTTT. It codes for CASSPLLTGSNSPLHF.

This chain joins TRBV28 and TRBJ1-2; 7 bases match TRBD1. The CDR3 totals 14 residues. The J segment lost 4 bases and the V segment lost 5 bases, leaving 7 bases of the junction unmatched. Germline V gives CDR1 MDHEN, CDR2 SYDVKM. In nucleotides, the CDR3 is TGTGCCAGCAGTGACATACAGGGGCCCTATGGCTACACCTTC. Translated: CASSDIQGPYGYTF.

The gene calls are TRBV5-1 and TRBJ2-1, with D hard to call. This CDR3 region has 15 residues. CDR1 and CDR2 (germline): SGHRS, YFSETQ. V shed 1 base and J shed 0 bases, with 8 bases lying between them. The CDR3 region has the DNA TGCGCCAGCAGCTTGCGTGAGAGCTCCTACAATGAGCAGTTCTTC. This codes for CASSLRESSYNEQFF.

CDR3 nucleotides: TGTGCCAGCAGCCCAAGGACAACTCCCGAGCAGTACTTC. It translates to CASSPRTTPEQYF. This chain links TRBV3-1 (or the pseudogene TRBV3-2) with TRBJ2-7, with a possible D match to TRBD1 (5 bases). The ends were cut back, 4 bases at V and 6 bases at J, with 13 bases in the middle. Germline lookup yields CDR1 LGHDT and CDR2 YNNKEL (reference sequence). This CDR3 comprises 13 residues.

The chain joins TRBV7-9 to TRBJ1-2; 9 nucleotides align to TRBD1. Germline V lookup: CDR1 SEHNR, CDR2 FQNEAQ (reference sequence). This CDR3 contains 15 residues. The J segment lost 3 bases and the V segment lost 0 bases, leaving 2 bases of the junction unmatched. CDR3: CASSLAGTGYYGYTF. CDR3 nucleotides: TGTGCCAGCAGCTTAGCCGGGACAGGGTACTATGGCTACACCTTC.

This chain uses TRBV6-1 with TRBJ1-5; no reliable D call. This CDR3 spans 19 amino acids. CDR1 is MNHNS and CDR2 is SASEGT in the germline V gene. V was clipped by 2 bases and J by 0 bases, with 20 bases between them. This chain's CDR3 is CASSEWRRRFQDSNQPQHF. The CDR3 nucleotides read TGTGCCAGCAGTGAATGGCGGAGGAGGTTTCAGGATAGCAATCAGCCCCAGCATTTT.

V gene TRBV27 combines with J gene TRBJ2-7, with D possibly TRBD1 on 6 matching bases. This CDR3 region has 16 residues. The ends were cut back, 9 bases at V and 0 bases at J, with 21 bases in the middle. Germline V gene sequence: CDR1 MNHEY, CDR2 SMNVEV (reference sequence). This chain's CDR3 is CARLNDRTQNSYEQYF. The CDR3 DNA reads TGTGCCAGACTCAATGACAGGACACAAAACTCCTACGAGCAGTACTTC.

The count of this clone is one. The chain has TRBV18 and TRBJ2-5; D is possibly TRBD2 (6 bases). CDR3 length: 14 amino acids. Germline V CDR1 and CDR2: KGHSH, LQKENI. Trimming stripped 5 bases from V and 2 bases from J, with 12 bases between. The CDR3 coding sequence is TGTGCCAGCTCAGGCAGGACTAAACAAGAGACCCAGTACTTC. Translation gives CASSGRTKQETQYF. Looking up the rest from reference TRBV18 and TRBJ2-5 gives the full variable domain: NAGVMQNPRHLVRRRGQEARLRCSPMKGHSHVYWYRQLPEEGLKFMVYLQKENIIDESGMPKERFSAEFPKEGPSILRIQQVVRGDSAAYFCASSGRTKQETQYFGPGTRLLVL.

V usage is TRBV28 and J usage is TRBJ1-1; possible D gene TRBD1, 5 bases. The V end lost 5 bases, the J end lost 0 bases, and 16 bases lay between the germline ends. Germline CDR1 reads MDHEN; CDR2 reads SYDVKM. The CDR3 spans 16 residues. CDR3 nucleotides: TGTGCCAGCAGTCGTCTGCAGGGCCTTATGAACACTGAAGCTTTCTTT. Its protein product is CASSRLQGLMNTEAFF.

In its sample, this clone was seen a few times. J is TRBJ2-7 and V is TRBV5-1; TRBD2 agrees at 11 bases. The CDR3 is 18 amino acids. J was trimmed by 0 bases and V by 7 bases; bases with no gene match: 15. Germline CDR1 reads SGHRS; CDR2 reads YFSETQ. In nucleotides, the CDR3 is TGCGCCAGCTCACCCCAACCGGGACTAGCGGCTCCCTCCTACGAGCAGTACTTC. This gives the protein CASSPQPGLAAPSYEQYF.

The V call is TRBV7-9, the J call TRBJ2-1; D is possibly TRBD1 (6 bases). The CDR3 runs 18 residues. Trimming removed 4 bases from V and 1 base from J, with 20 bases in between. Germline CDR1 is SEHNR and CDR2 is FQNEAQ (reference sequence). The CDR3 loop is CASSSRYRALDSYNEQFF. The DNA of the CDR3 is TGTGCCAGCAGCTCCCGGTACAGGGCCCTTGATTCCTACAATGAGCAGTTCTTC.

For the CDR3, the DNA is TGTGCCAGCAACTCAGGGGAAGATACGCAGTATTTT. It translates to CASNSGEDTQYF. V is TRBV28 and J is TRBJ2-3, with a weak D call TRBD1 (6 bases). The CDR3 sequence is 12 residues long. Between the trimmed V and J ends, which lost 7 bases and 5 bases, there was a span of 10 bases. The germline CDR1 and CDR2 sequences are MDHEN and SYDVKM.

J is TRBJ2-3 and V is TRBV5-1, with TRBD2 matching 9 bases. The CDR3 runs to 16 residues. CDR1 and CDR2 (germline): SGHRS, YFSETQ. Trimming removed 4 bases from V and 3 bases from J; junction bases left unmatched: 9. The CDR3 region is CASSPWGAGGTDTQYF. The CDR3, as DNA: TGCGCCAGCAGCCCATGGGGCGCGGGAGGGACAGATACGCAGTATTTT.

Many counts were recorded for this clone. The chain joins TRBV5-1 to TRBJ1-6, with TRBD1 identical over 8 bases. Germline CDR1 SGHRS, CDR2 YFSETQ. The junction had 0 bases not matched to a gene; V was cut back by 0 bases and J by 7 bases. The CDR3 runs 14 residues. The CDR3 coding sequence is TGCGCCAGCAGCTTGGGACAGGGGAATTCACCCCTCCACTTT. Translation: CASSLGQGNSPLHF.

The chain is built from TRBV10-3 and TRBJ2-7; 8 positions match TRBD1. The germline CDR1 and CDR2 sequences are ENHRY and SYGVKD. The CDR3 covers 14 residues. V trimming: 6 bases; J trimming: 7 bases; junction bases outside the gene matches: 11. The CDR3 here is CAISGYGQGWEQYF. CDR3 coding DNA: TGTGCCATCAGCGGATATGGACAGGGCTGGGAGCAGTACTTC.

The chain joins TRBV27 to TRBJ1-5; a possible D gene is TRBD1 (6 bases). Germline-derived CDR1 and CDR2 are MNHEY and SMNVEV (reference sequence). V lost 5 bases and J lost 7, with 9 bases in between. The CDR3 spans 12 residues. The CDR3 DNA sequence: TGTGCCAGCAGTCCCAGGGGACAGCCCCAGCATTTT. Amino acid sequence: CASSPRGQPQHF.

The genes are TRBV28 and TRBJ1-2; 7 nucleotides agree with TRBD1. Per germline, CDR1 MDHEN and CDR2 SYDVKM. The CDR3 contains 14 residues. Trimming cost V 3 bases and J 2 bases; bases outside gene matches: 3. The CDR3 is CASSFDRENYGYTF. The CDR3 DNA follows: TGTGCCAGCAGTTTTGACAGGGAGAACTATGGCTACACCTTC.

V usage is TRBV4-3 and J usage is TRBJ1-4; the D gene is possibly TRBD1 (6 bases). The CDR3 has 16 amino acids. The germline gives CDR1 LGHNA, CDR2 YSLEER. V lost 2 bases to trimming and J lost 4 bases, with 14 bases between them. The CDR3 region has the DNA TGCGCCAGCAGCCAACACTTGAGGGGGATTAATGAAAAACTGTTTTTT. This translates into CASSQHLRGINEKLFF.

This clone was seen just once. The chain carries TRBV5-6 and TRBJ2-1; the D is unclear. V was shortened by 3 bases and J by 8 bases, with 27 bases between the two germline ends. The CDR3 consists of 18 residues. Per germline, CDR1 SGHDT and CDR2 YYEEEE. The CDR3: CASSSGRSPLSIFDEQFF. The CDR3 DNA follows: TGTGCCAGCAGCTCAGGAAGAAGCCCACTCTCAATTTTCGATGAGCAGTTCTTC.

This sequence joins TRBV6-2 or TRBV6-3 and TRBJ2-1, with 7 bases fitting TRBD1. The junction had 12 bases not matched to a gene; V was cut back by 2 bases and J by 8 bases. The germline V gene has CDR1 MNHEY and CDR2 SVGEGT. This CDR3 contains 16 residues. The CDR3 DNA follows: TGTGCCAGCAGTTACCAACGGACAGGAAACTCCTATGAGCAGTTCTTC. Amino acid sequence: CASSYQRTGNSYEQFF.

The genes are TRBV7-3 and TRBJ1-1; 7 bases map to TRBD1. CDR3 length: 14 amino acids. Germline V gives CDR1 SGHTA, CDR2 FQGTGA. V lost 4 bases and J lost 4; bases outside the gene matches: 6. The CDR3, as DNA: TGTGCCAGCAGCTCCCAGGGGGGTTTCACTGAAGCTTTCTTT. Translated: CASSSQGGFTEAFF. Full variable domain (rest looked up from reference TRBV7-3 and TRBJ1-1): GAGVSQTPSNKVTEKGKYVELRCDPISGHTALYWYRQSLGQGPEFLIYFQGTGAADDSGLPNDRFFAVRPEGSVSTLKIQRTERGDSAVYLCASSSQGGFTEAFFGQGTRLTVV.

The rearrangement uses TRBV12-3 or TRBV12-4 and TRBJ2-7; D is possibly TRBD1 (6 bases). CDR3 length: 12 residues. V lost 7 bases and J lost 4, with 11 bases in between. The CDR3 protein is CASTKQGYEQYF. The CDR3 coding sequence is TGTGCCAGCACCAAACAGGGATACGAGCAGTACTTC.